This T cell receptor (beta chain) was sequenced during a study of T cell responses to AZD1222 COVID-19 vaccine. Study-wide points: Spike-specific TCR breadth and depth grew following two AZD1222 doses. Clonal diversity may have been underestimated, and the donors were mostly white British, with more females than males.

Method: immunoSEQ multiplex PCR; TCRdb's copy keeps in-frame clones and lacks some. Among 95,000 to 100,000 clones, more than 70% were seen once, and the ten largest hold approximately 10%. The V and J ends lost 5 bases and 1 base, in that order; junction bases with no gene match: 8. Germline CDR1 is LNHDA and CDR2 is SQIVND (reference sequence). CDR3 size: 17 residues. A note on this clone: Its antigen remains unknown.

The sequence derives from an adult who received the AZD1222 COVID-19 vaccine. The J gene is TRBJ2-2, the V gene TRBV19; the match to TRBD1 covers 9 bases. The specimen was peripheral blood, collected 28 days after the second AZD1222 dose. The CDR3 is CASSPRRDRENTGELFF. CDR3 coding DNA: TGTGCCAGTAGTCCGAGGAGGGACAGGGAGAACACCGGGGAGCTGTTTTTT.